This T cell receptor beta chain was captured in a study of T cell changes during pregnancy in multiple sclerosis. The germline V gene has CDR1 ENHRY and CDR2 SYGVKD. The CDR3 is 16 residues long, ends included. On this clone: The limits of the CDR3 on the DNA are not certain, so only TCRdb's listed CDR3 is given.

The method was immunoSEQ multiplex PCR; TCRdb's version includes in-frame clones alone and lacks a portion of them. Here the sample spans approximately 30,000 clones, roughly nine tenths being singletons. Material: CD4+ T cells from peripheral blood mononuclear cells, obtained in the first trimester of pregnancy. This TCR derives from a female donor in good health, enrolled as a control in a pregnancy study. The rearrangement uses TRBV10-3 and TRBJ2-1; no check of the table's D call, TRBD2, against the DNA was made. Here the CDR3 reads CAISESVASGISPEFF.